This TCR beta chain was documented in a study of blood T cell repertoires in COVID-19. Whole-study context: Some COVID-19 samples were acute and others convalescent; all came from the United States, Italy and Spain. PBMCs, B-cell-depleted T cells, or T cells were the source of the cDNA or gDNA that made up the material.

Authors' analysis steps: Cell counts per sample came from amplifying reference gene primers. The protocol was immunoSEQ multiplex PCR, while the TCRdb copy is restricted to in-frame clones and leaves out a portion. Clone size and the V and J calls come from that table; the DNA yielded D and trimming. The sample lists fewer than 80,000 clones, roughly 89% occurring once. J lost 2 bases, V lost 5 bases, and 11 bases had no gene match. Looked up from germline, CDR1 is SGHNT and CDR2 is YYREEE (reference sequence). This CDR3 has 16 amino acids. The source material was peripheral blood. This sequence was found in a woman aged 45 to 65 with active COVID-19. V gene TRBV5-4 combines with J gene TRBJ1-1, with 8 bases lining up with TRBD1. The CDR3 nucleotides read TGTGCCAGCAGACAGGGGGTTCGGTCGCCCAACACTGAAGCTTTCTTT. It yields the protein CASRQGVRSPNTEAFF.